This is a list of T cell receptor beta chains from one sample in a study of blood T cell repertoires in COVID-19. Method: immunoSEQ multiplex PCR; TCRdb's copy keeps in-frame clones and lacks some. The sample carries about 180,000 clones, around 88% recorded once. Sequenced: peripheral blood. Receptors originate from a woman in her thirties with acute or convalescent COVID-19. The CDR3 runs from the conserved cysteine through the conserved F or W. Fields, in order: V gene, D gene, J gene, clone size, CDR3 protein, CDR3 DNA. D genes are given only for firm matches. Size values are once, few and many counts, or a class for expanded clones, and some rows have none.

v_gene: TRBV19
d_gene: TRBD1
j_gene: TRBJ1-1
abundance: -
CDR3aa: CASSPDRETEAFF
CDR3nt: TGTGCCAGTAGTCCTGACAGGGAAACTGAAGCTTTCTTT

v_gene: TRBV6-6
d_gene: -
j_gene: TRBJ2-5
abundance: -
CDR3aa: CASSYSAQETQYF
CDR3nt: TGTGCCAGCAGTTACTCGGCCCAAGAGACCCAGTACTTC

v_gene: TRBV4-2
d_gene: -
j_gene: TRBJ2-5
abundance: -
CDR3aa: CASSQSQGQETQYF
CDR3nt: TGTGCCAGCAGCCAATCGCAGGGCCAAGAGACCCAGTACTTC

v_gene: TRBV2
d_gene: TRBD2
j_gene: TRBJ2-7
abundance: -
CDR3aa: CASRIHSGRAEEQYF
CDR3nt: TGTGCCAGCAGAATCCATAGCGGGAGGGCGGAGGAGCAGTACTTC

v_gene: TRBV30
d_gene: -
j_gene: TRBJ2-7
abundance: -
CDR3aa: CAWSVLSGADEQYF
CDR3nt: TGTGCCTGGAGTGTACTTTCAGGGGCCGACGAGCAGTACTTC

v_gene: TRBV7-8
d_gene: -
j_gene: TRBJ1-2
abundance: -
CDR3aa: CASSSRQALRYGYTF
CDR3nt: TGTGCCAGCAGCTCCCGACAGGCCCTTCGGTATGGCTACACCTTC

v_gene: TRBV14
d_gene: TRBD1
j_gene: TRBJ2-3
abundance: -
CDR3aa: CASSQNRGFPPDTQYF
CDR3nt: TGTGCCAGCAGCCAGAACAGGGGGTTTCCTCCAGATACGCAGTATTTT

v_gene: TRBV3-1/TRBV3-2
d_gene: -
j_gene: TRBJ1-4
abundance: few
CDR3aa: CASSQGWRAAKLFF
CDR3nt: TGTGCCAGCAGCCAAGGCTGGCGGGCGGCAAAACTGTTTTTT

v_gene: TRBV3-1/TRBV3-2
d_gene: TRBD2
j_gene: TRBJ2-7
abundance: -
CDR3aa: CASSPIGGRYEQYF
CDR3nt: TGTGCCAGCAGCCCAATTGGCGGGAGATACGAGCAGTACTTC

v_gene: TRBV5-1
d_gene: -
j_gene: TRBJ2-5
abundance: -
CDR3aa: CASGSPGGGETQYF
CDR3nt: TGCGCCAGCGGTTCCCCAGGAGGCGGAGAGACCCAGTACTTC

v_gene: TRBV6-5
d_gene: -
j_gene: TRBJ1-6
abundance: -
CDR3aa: CASSLNDSPLHF
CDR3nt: TGTGCCAGCAGTCTAAACGATTCACCCCTCCACTTT

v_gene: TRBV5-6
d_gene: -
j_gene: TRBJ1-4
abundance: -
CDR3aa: CASSRRSAEKLFF
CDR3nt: TGTGCCAGCAGCCGAAGGTCGGCGGAGAAGCTGTTTTTT

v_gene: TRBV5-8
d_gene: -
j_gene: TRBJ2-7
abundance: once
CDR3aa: CASSFSGGLSEQYF
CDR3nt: TGTGCCAGCAGCTTCTCGGGTGGTCTTTCCGAGCAGTACTTC

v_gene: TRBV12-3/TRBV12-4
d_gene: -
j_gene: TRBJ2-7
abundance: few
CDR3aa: CASSLVGVYEQYF
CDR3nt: TGTGCCAGCAGTTTAGTAGGGGTCTACGAGCAGTACTTC

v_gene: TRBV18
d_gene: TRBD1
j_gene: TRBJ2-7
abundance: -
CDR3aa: CASATVTGAEQYF
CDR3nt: TGTGCCAGCGCTACAGTAACAGGGGCCGAGCAGTACTTC

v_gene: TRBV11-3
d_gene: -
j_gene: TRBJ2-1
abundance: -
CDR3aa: CASSLGGSYNEQFF
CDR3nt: TGTGCCAGCAGCTTAGGCGGCTCCTACAATGAGCAGTTCTTC

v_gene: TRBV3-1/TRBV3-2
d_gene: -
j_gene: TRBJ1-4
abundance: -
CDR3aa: CASSQGSVVEKLFF
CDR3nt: TGTGCCAGCAGCCAAGGTTCCGTTGTTGAAAAACTGTTTTTT

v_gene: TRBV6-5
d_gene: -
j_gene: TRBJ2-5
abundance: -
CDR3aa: CASSANRRTQYF
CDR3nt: TGTGCCAGCAGCGCTAACCGTAGGACCCAGTACTTC

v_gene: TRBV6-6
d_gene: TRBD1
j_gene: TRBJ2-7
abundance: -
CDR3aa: CASSYSDRGRFHEQYF
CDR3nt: TGTGCCAGCAGTTACTCGGACAGGGGGAGATTCCACGAGCAGTACTTC

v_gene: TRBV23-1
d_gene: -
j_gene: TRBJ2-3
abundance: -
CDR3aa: CASSQAQDTQYF
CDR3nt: TGCGCCAGCAGTCAGGCCCAAGATACGCAGTATTTT

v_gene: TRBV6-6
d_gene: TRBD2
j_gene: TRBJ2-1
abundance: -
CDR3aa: CASSYRLTSGTFF
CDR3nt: TGTGCCAGCAGTTACAGACTGACTAGCGGGACGTTCTTC

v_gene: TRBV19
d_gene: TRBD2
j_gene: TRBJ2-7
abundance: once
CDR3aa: CASSGTSGSLYEQYF
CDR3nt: TGTGCCAGTAGTGGGACTAGCGGGAGCCTCTACGAGCAGTACTTC

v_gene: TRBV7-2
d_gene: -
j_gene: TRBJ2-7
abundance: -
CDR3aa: CASSLGFRGTYEQYF
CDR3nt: TGTGCCAGCAGCTTAGGTTTCAGGGGCACCTACGAGCAGTACTTC

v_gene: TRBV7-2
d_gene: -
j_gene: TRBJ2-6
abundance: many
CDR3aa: CASSLMGGANVLTF
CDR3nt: TGTGCCAGCAGCTTAATGGGCGGGGCCAACGTCCTGACTTTC

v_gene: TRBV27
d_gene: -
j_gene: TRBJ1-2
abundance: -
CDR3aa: CASPPRGDGYTF
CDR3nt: TGTGCCAGCCCCCCACGGGGAGACGGCTACACCTTC

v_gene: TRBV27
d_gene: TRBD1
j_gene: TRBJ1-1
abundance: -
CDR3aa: CASSSPGGAGNGEAFF
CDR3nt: TGTGCCAGCAGTTCCCCAGGGGGCGCGGGTAACGGTGAAGCTTTCTTT

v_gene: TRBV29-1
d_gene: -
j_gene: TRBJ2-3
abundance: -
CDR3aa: CSGGGGTTDTQYF
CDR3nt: TGCAGCGGGGGTGGTGGGACTACAGATACGCAGTATTTT

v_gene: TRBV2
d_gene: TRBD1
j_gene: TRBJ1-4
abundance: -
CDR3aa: CASGGQGSEKLFF
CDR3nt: TGTGCCAGCGGCGGACAGGGAAGTGAAAAACTGTTTTTT

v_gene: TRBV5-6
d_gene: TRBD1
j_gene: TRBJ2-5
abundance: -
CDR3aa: CASSIRDSKETQYF
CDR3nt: TGTGCCAGCAGCATCCGGGACAGCAAAGAGACCCAGTACTTC

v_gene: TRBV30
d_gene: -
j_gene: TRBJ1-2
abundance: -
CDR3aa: CAWQGFQGYTF
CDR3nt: TGTGCCTGGCAGGGATTTCAGGGCTACACCTTC

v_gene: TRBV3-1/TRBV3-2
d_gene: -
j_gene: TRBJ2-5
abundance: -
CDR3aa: CASKGRETQYF
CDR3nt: TGTGCCAGCAAGGGGCGGGAGACCCAGTACTTC

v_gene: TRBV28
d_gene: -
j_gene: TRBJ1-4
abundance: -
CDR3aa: CASSLARKLFF
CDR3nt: TGTGCCAGCAGTTTAGCTAGAAAACTGTTTTTT

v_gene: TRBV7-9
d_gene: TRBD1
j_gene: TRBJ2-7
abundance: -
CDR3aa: CASSLLDRRTGEQYF
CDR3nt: TGTGCCAGCAGCTTGTTGGACAGGCGTACGGGCGAGCAGTACTTC

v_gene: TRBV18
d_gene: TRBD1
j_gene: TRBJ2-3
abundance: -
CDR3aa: CASSLDRVSSDTQYF
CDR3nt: TGTGCCAGCTCACTGGACAGGGTATCTTCGGATACGCAGTATTTT

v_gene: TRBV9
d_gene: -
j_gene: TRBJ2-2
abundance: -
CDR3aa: CASSSRVGAAGTGELFF
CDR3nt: TGTGCCAGCAGCTCCCGGGTGGGAGCGGCCGGAACCGGGGAGCTGTTTTTT

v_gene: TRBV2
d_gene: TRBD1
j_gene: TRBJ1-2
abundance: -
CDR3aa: CASKQGANYGYTF
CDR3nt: TGTGCCAGCAAACAGGGGGCGAACTATGGCTACACCTTC

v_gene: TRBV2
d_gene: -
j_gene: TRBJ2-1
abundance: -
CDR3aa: CASSEFQYNEQFF
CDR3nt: TGTGCCAGCAGTGAGTTCCAGTACAATGAGCAGTTCTTC

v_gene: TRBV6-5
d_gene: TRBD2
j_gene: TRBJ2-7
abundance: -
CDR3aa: CASSYSSGSPAYEQYF
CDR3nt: TGTGCCAGCAGTTACTCTAGCGGGAGCCCAGCCTACGAGCAGTACTTC

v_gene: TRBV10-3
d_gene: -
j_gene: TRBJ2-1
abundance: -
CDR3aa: CAISVGGEQFF
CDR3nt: TGTGCCATCAGTGTAGGCGGTGAGCAGTTCTTC

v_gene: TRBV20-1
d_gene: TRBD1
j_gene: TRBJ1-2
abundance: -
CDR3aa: CSASRIDRAYGYTF
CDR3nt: TGCAGTGCTAGTCGTATCGACAGGGCCTATGGCTACACCTTC

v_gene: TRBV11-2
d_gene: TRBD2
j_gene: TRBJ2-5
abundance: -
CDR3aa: CASSLESLAGGPETQYF
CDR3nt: TGTGCCAGCAGCTTAGAGTCCCTAGCGGGAGGGCCGGAGACCCAGTACTTC

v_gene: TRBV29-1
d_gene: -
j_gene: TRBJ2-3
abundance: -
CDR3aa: CSVEADRWYF
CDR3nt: TGCAGCGTTGAGGCAGATCGTTGGTATTTT

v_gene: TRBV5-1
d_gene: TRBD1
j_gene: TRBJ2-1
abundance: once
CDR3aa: CASDVGQGYNEQFF
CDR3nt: TGCGCCAGCGATGTAGGACAGGGGTACAATGAGCAGTTCTTC